Listed here are 5 T cell receptor beta chains from one sample, sequenced in a study of cytotoxic CD8 clonotypes in ibrutinib-treated CLL. Produced via immunoSEQ multiplex PCR; TCRdb's table is partial and in-frame only. The sample yields around 76,000 clones, 83% seen once. Sequences were derived from PBMCs, sampled after 24 months of ibrutinib treatment. These receptors were taken from a human donor with chronic lymphocytic leukemia.

The chain's CDR3 is CASKFSGSMYEQYF. In nucleotides, the CDR3 is TGTGCCAGCAAGTTTTCCGGGAGTATGTACGAGCAGTACTTC. This sequence joins TRBV21-1 and TRBJ2-7; TRBD2, the table's D call, was not compared with the DNA. TRBV21-1 is a listed pseudogene. This CDR3 has 14 residues.

The rearrangement joins TRBV2 to TRBJ1-2; D not resolved. The CDR3 loop spans 13 amino acids. Trimming left V 4 bases short and J 0 bases short, with 6 bases between. Looked up from germline, CDR1 is SNHLY and CDR2 is FYNNEI. CDR3 in amino acids: CASSVVPNYGYTF. The DNA of the CDR3 is TGTGCCAGCAGTGTAGTTCCTAACTATGGCTACACCTTC.

The chain couples TRBV2 to TRBJ2-5, with unresolved D. The V and J ends lost 4 bases and 1 base respectively, with 13 bases between them. The germline CDR1 and CDR2 sequences are SNHLY and FYNNEI. This CDR3 is built from 15 residues. CDR3 region: CASSGVRGRQETQYF. The CDR3 DNA is TGTGCCAGCAGTGGGGTCCGCGGCCGCCAAGAGACCCAGTACTTC.

The chain links TRBV4-2 to TRBJ1-2; no clear D. Germline-derived CDR1 and CDR2 are LGHNA and YNFKEQ. The CDR3 totals 17 residues. V was clipped by 0 bases and J by 1 base, with 15 bases between them. This CDR3 reads CASSQEFSQRVNYGYTF. The CDR3 DNA reads TGTGCCAGCAGCCAAGAGTTTAGTCAGCGAGTTAACTATGGCTACACCTTC.

V usage is TRBV5-1 and J usage is TRBJ1-4, with D maybe TRBD1 (6 bases). Germline lookup yields CDR1 SGHRS and CDR2 YFSETQ. CDR3 size: 15 residues. The germline V and J ends were trimmed by 0 bases and 2 bases, with 8 bases remaining between them. In DNA form, the CDR3 reads TGCGCCAGCAGCTTGGGCACAGGGACTAATGAAAAACTGTTTTTT. Translated: CASSLGTGTNEKLFF.